A selection of T cell receptor beta chains follows, all from one sample in a study of CD8 T cells in Susac syndrome. TCRdb recomputed calls from the immunoSEQ multiplex PCR reads with MiXCR, one row per CDR3 protein. In the table there are hundreds of thousands of distinct CDR3 sequences, approximately 81% of which are singletons. The source material was CD8+ T cells from PBMCs. Receptor source: a human donor with multiple sclerosis. CDR3s include the opening cysteine and the closing phenylalanine or tryptophan. Fields, in order: J gene, clone size, V gene, D gene, CDR3 protein, CDR3 DNA. The D gene is left open where the match is weak. The listing skips clone size in some rows; elsewhere it reads once, few, many or a size class.

TRBJ1-1 | NA | TRBV14 | NA | CASSLTEAEAFF | TGTGCCAGCAGCCTCACGGAGGCTGAAGCTTTCTTT
TRBJ2-7 | NA | TRBV6-5 | TRBD2 | CASSYSKLAGGGYEQYF | TGTGCCAGCAGTTACTCGAAACTCGCGGGAGGGGGGTACGAGCAGTACTTC
TRBJ2-4 | NA | TRBV19 | NA | CASSWTTSHKNIQYF | TGTGCCAGTAGCTGGACCACTTCTCACAAAAACATTCAGTACTTC
TRBJ1-4 | NA | TRBV19 | TRBD1 | CASMGQGRTNEKLFF | TGTGCCAGTATGGGACAGGGTCGGACTAATGAAAAACTGTTTTTT
TRBJ2-1 | NA | TRBV24-1 | TRBD2 | CATGGRVAYNEQFF | TGTGCCACCGGCGGGAGGGTAGCCTACAATGAGCAGTTCTTC
TRBJ2-7 | NA | TRBV30 | NA | CACHRVNSYEQYF | TGTGCCTGCCACAGGGTTAACTCCTACGAGCAGTACTTC
TRBJ1-2 | NA | TRBV18 | TRBD1 | CASSPWRQGALDYGYTF | TGTGCCAGCTCACCTTGGCGACAGGGGGCTCTCGACTATGGCTACACCTTC
TRBJ2-7 | once | TRBV10-3 | TRBD1 | CATGDRVDEQYF | TGTGCCACCGGGGACAGGGTGGACGAGCAGTACTTC
TRBJ2-5 | NA | TRBV23-1 | NA | CASSQNRARTQYF | TGCGCCAGCAGTCAAAACAGGGCTCGGACCCAGTACTTC
TRBJ2-1 | NA | TRBV9 | NA | CASSVELALYNEQFF | TGTGCCAGCAGCGTAGAACTGGCACTCTACAATGAGCAGTTCTTC
TRBJ2-1 | NA | TRBV15 | NA | CATSRAARINNEQFF | TGTGCCACCAGCAGAGCGGCTAGAATAAACAATGAGCAGTTCTTC
TRBJ1-1 | NA | TRBV4-1 | NA | CASSQEGEGVNTEAFF | TGCGCCAGCAGCCAAGAAGGGGAGGGAGTGAACACTGAAGCTTTCTTT
TRBJ2-7 | few | TRBV6-2/TRBV6-3 | TRBD1 | CASSDEDRGYEQYF | TGTGCCAGCAGTGACGAGGACAGGGGCTACGAGCAGTACTTC
TRBJ1-1 | NA | TRBV5-6 | NA | CASSRGGGGAFF | TGTGCCAGCAGCCGGGGTGGCGGGGGAGCTTTCTTT
TRBJ2-7 | NA | TRBV7-4 | TRBD1 | CASSSDRGAYEQYF | TGTGCCAGCAGCTCTGACAGGGGCGCCTACGAGCAGTACTTC
TRBJ2-1 | NA | TRBV30 | TRBD2 | CAWSGFTEREGNEQFF | TGTGCCTGGAGCGGCTTTACGGAGCGGGAGGGCAATGAGCAGTTCTTC
TRBJ2-5 | NA | TRBV5-5 | TRBD1 | CASSSGTGGETQYF | TGTGCCAGCAGCTCCGGGACAGGGGGAGAGACCCAGTACTTC
TRBJ2-7 | few | TRBV7-9 | TRBD2 | CASSPPTAGGNNYEQYF | TGTGCCAGCAGCCCCCCAACAGCGGGAGGGAACAACTACGAGCAGTACTTC
TRBJ1-1 | once | TRBV28 | NA | CASSFVMEGTEAFF | TGTGCCAGCAGTTTCGTTATGGAGGGCACTGAAGCTTTCTTT
TRBJ1-1 | NA | TRBV30 | TRBD1 | CAWSYPGGTEAFF | TGTGCCTGGAGTTATCCAGGGGGAACTGAAGCTTTCTTT
TRBJ2-3 | NA | TRBV7-4 | NA | CASSLVIMGLMEDTQYF | TGTGCCAGCAGCTTAGTGATTATGGGACTCATGGAAGATACGCAGTATTTT
TRBJ1-5 | NA | TRBV3-1 | TRBD1 | CASSQNHRPGQGNQPQHF | TGTGCCAGCAGCCAGAATCATCGTCCGGGACAGGGTAATCAGCCCCAGCATTTT
TRBJ2-1 | NA | TRBV20-1 | NA | CSAPDHFGSYNEQFF | TGCAGTGCGCCAGATCACTTCGGCTCCTACAATGAGCAGTTCTTC